This T cell receptor beta chain was identified in a study of brain T cells in children with intractable seizures (dated by TCRdb to about 2021). About the full investigation: Resected brain tissue from 53 pediatric epilepsy surgery cases was initially screened for immune gene transcripts with a NanoString immunology panel. Most of the 12 selected surgery cases also had pre-surgery blood sequenced, which left four cases with brain tissue only. Study-level results and caveats: The patients' HCMV serostatus was not known, and viral specificity was inferred solely from CDR3 sequence similarity. Because sequencing depth was different between pre-surgery and post-surgery blood, clones absent from the pre-surgery sample may reflect undersampling.

TCR beta chain sequences were generated from genomic DNA using the immunoSEQ assay. The source study handled its data this way. CDR3 sequences that did not begin with the conserved framework cysteine at position 104 were removed by hand. To get clonality, the normalized Shannon's Diversity Index was subtracted from one, giving values from 0 (maximal diversity) to 1 (oligoclonal). Chi-squared comparison-of-proportions tests assessed whether the same CDR3 differed in frequency between samples, such as brain versus blood. Public clonotypes were found by searching immuneACCESS, and the VDJdb browser was used to assess similarity to known antiviral clonotypes. TCRdb provides this immuneACCESS table in a form limited to in-frame rearrangements. Some clones are lacking; in checked studies, under half of them reflect an unresolved V gene, and why the rest are absent is not known. The V and J calls and clone size are taken from that table; D and trimming were inferred from the DNA. This sample comprises approximately 44,000 clones, approximately 92% of them detected only once. The ten largest account for 5% to 7.5% of the sample.

Cut back by 8 bases and 2 bases, the V and J ends lie 7 bases apart. Based on the germline V gene (reference sequence), the CDR1 and CDR2 sequences are LGHDT and YNNKEL. The CDR3 starts with the cysteine, ends with the phenylalanine, and has 12 residues. The DNA shown is the 36-base CDR3, in frame from base 1. This specimen's time point label, interpreted: resected brain tissue, or blood drawn just prior to surgery. The surgery cases showing the highest brain T cell transcript signatures were chosen for TCR beta chain sequencing of brain tissue and, when available, of blood. Patients had been treated with at least one anti-epileptic drug before surgery. The TCR-sequenced patients were children whose drug-resistant epilepsy was caused by tuberous sclerosis complex, focal cortical dysplasia, Rasmussen encephalitis or hemimegalencephaly. The Monarch genomic DNA purification kit was used to extract bulk genomic DNA from unsorted brain tissue and whole blood.

This clone occurred a few times. Its recognized antigen is unknown. Base qualities were left out, and no much larger clone turns up one base away. This receptor was taken from a girl aged 2 to 9 with tuberous sclerosis and intractable seizures. Sequences were derived from peripheral blood, sampled at surgery. The sequence links TRBV3-1 (or the pseudogene TRBV3-2) to TRBJ1-3; matching of 5 bases hints at TRBD1 as the D gene. The CDR3 protein: CASRGTGNTIYF. The nucleotide sequence is TGTGCCAGCCGGGGGACTGGAAACACCATATATTTT.